The 19 T cell receptor beta chains below were found in one sample sequenced in a study of monozygotic twins with inflammatory bowel disease. Following a re-call of the 5' RACE reads, TCRdb has one entry per CDR3 protein and lacks DNA. Recorded for this sample: 400,000 to 500,000 distinct CDR3 sequences. Sequenced material: blood. The receptors shown here come from a human donor with ulcerative colitis or Crohn's disease, or a healthy co-twin of an affected twin (not recorded which).

The V gene is TRBV2, the J gene TRBJ1-6; TCRdb lists TRBD1, though no DNA is available to test this call. From germline, CDR1 is SNHLY and CDR2 FYNNEI. The CDR3 is made up of 15 amino acids. The CDR3 region is CASKGTPQHYSPLHF. The whole variable domain, filled in from reference TRBV2 and TRBJ1-6, reads EPEVTQTPSHQVTQMGQEVILRCVPISNHLYFYWYRQILGQKVEFLVSFYNNEISEKSEIFDDQFSVERPDGSNFTLKIRSTKLEDSAMYFCASKGTPQHYSPLHFGNGTRLTVT.

The V call is TRBV20-1, the J call TRBJ2-5; the D gene TCRdb calls, TRBD1, cannot be checked with no DNA. Germline assignment: CDR1 DFQATT and CDR2 SNEGSKA (reference sequence). The CDR3 runs 14 residues. The CDR3 protein is CSAIKTGTLETQYF.

This chain links TRBV10-3 with TRBJ2-1; TCRdb reports TRBD2, a call that lacks DNA to check it against. The CDR3 spans 13 residues. Germline CDR1 reads ENHRY; CDR2 reads SYGVKD. CDR3 loop: CAISLAGDNEQFF.

This chain joins TRBV29-1 and TRBJ2-3; the TCRdb call, TRBD2, lacks DNA for checking. The CDR3 contains 13 residues. Germline V gene data show CDR1 as SQVTM and CDR2 as ANQGSEA. The CDR3 reads CSTLTSGTDTQYF.

CDR3 sequence reads: CSARDNLGGSSYNEQFF. V is TRBV20-1 and J is TRBJ2-1; absent DNA, TCRdb's TRBD1 call cannot be checked. This CDR3 has 17 amino acids. CDR1 is DFQATT and CDR2 is SNEGSKA in the germline V gene (reference sequence).

The CDR3 loop reads CASSLDRGLDYEQYF. V usage is TRBV5-6 and J usage is TRBJ2-7; TCRdb's D call, TRBD1, is unchecked because there is no DNA. This CDR3 contains 15 residues. The germline V gene has CDR1 SGHDT and CDR2 YYEEEE.

V usage is TRBV2 and J usage is TRBJ2-5; TCRdb calls TRBD2, which cannot be checked without DNA. Looked up from germline, CDR1 is SNHLY and CDR2 is FYNNEI. This CDR3 region has 13 residues. The CDR3 loop is CAAGLAGVETQYF. Looking up the rest from reference TRBV2 and TRBJ2-5 gives the full variable domain: EPEVTQTPSHQVTQMGQEVILRCVPISNHLYFYWYRQILGQKVEFLVSFYNNEISEKSEIFDDQFSVERPDGSNFTLKIRSTKLEDSAMYFCAAGLAGVETQYFGPGTRLLVL.

CDR3 sequence: CASSLGAGGPSETQYF. The chain uses TRBV7-9 and TRBJ2-5; TCRdb's assignment of TRBD2 cannot be checked, as there is no DNA. The CDR3 runs 16 residues. Germline CDR1 is SEHNR and CDR2 is FQNEAQ (reference sequence).

This chain uses TRBV7-2 with TRBJ2-3; the TCRdb D gene call, TRBD2, has no DNA to confirm it. Germline V CDR1 and CDR2: SGHTA, FQGNSA. The CDR3 has 15 amino acids. The CDR3 region is CASSETSGKADTQYF.

J is TRBJ2-1 and V is TRBV12-3 or TRBV12-4; the D gene TCRdb calls, TRBD1, cannot be checked with no DNA. This CDR3 spans 15 amino acids. This CDR3 reads CASSRGGAAYNEQFF.

The J gene is TRBJ2-7, the V gene TRBV7-9; TCRdb reports TRBD1, a call that lacks DNA to check it against. Germline-derived CDR1 and CDR2 are SEHNR and FQNEAQ (reference sequence). The CDR3 runs to 14 residues. CDR3 in amino acids: CASSRPGGNYEQYF.

The chain carries TRBV7-2 and TRBJ2-7; there is no DNA to check the TCRdb D call of TRBD1. CDR1 and CDR2 (germline): SGHTA, FQGNSA. This CDR3 comprises 15 residues. CDR3 protein: CASSPPPRGLDEQYF.

V gene TRBV28 combines with J gene TRBJ2-3. The CDR3 length is 13 residues. Germline-derived CDR1 and CDR2 are MDHEN and SYDVKM. The CDR3 reads CASRAFLRRTQYF.

V is TRBV25-1 and J is TRBJ2-2; there is no DNA to check the TCRdb D call of TRBD2. The CDR3 sequence is 20 residues long. Germline CDR1 MGHDK, CDR2 SYGVNS. CDR3 protein: CASSGFMGGGAILGTGELFF.

The chain links TRBV4-1 to TRBJ2-2. This CDR3 is built from 13 residues. Germline loops: CDR1 MGHRA, CDR2 YSYEKL. CDR3 region: CASSQVGSGELFF.

The chain has TRBV5-1 and TRBJ2-2. Germline values: CDR1 SGHRS, CDR2 YFSETQ. This CDR3 spans 15 amino acids. The CDR3 loop reads CASSLARVNTGELFF.

The CDR3 is CASSPRGWDQPQHF. The chain links TRBV6-6 to TRBJ1-5. The CDR3 has 14 residues. Germline V gene data show CDR1 as MNHNY and CDR2 as SVGAGI (reference sequence).

The V call is TRBV27, the J call TRBJ2-1; TCRdb returns TRBD2, unconfirmable since there is no DNA. The CDR3 totals 16 residues. Germline lookup yields CDR1 MNHEY and CDR2 SMNVEV (reference sequence). This CDR3 is CASSPRTAGGYNEQFF.

CDR3 sequence reads: CASSFGGESYGYTF. The chain carries TRBV5-1 and TRBJ1-2. Germline loops: CDR1 SGHRS, CDR2 YFSETQ. This CDR3 has 14 residues.